Here is one T cell receptor beta chain with its context. The antigen remains undetermined. This sample was included in a study of cytomegalovirus exposure and HLA in healthy donors. Losses at the gene ends were 6 bases for V and 6 bases for J; bases not matched to a gene: 3. This CDR3 is 13 amino acids long. Looked up from germline, CDR1 is MDHEN and CDR2 is SYDVKM. Study observations and caveats: Despite most TCR sequences being rare, some public TCRs occurred in many donors.

The method was immunoSEQ multiplex PCR; TCRdb's version includes in-frame clones alone and lacks a portion of them. The profile shows around 230,000 clones, 70% to 90% of them singletons. Material: PBMCs. This rearrangement joins TRBV28 to TRBJ1-5; TRBD1 matches 9 bases. The source is a woman aged 25 to 39 in good health and CMV-seropositive. The CDR3 reads CASRDRGIQPQHF. In nucleotides, the CDR3 is TGTGCCAGCAGGGACAGGGGAATTCAGCCCCAGCATTTT.